A single sample gave rise to the 26 T cell receptor beta chains below, sequenced in a study of T cell changes during pregnancy in multiple sclerosis. Clones were sequenced by immunoSEQ multiplex PCR, and TCRdb holds only the in-frame ones, with some missing. The sample carries some 40,000 clones, 93% recorded once. The source material was CD4+ T cells from peripheral blood mononuclear cells, sampled in the first trimester of pregnancy. The receptors here all came from a female donor with multiple sclerosis, enrolled in a pregnancy study.

This chain joins TRBV6-5 and TRBJ2-1; D is unresolved. CDR1 is MNHEY, CDR2 SVGAGI, per germline. With 4 bases removed from V and 5 bases from J, the gap between germline ends came to 6 bases. The CDR3 consists of 12 residues. The DNA of the CDR3 is TGTGCCAGCAGTTCCGTAAACAATGAGCAGTTCTTC. It encodes CASSSVNNEQFF.

The CDR3 bases are TGTGCCAGCAGAGCCAGAAGCGGTCAGCCCCAGCATTTT. Protein: CASRARSGQPQHF. The chain is built from TRBV28 and TRBJ1-5; D gene unclear. The V end lost 6 bases, the J end lost 6 bases, and 12 bases lay between the germline ends. Per the germline V gene, CDR1 is MDHEN and CDR2 is SYDVKM. This CDR3 has 13 residues. Complete variable domain (other parts from reference TRBV28 and TRBJ1-5): DVKVTQSSRYLVKRTGEKVFLECVQDMDHENMFWYRQDPGLGLRLIYFSYDVKMKEKGDIPEGYSVSREKKERFSLILESASTNQTSMYLCASRARSGQPQHFGDGTRLSIL.

The chain joins TRBV19 to TRBJ2-2; D possibly corresponds to TRBD1 (7 bases). Trimming cost V 5 bases and J 0 bases, with 19 bases left between them. Germline CDR1 is LNHDA and CDR2 is SQIVND (reference sequence). The length of the CDR3 is 18 residues. The CDR3 DNA is TGTGCCAGTAGTGACCTTATCCGCGGGACAGCGAACACCGGGGAGCTGTTTTTT. This encodes CASSDLIRGTANTGELFF.

The chain has TRBV9 and TRBJ2-2; 8 nucleotides align to TRBD1. Germline trimming cut 3 bases from V and 1 base from J; bases unmatched to any gene: 5. The CDR3 spans 16 residues. Looked up from germline, CDR1 is SGDLS and CDR2 is YYNGEE. CDR3 DNA sequence: TGTGCCAGCAGCGCCCCCGGGACAGGGAACACCGGGGAGCTGTTTTTT. This gives the protein CASSAPGTGNTGELFF.

V is TRBV7-2 and J is TRBJ2-5; TRBD2 is a possible D gene (7 bases). The CDR3 is 16 amino acids. V gave up 5 bases and J gave up 4 bases, with 20 bases separating them. Looked up from germline, CDR1 is SGHTA and CDR2 is FQGNSA. The DNA of the CDR3 is TGTGCCAGCAGCCCCCAAATGATGGGGGGGCGAGAGACCCAGTACTTC. Its protein is CASSPQMMGGRETQYF.

This chain joins TRBV28 and TRBJ2-6; no clear D gene. The CDR3 is 13 residues long. CDR1 is MDHEN, CDR2 SYDVKM, per germline. Between the trimmed V and J ends, which lost 6 bases and 5 bases, there was a span of 8 bases. CDR3 loop: CASSLPRANVLTF. The CDR3 DNA is TGTGCCAGCAGCCTACCTAGGGCCAACGTCCTGACTTTC.

The V call is TRBV2, the J call TRBJ2-7; TRBD1 matches at 8 bases. Trimming removed 6 bases from V and 1 base from J; junction bases left unmatched: 8. The CDR3 is made up of 15 amino acids. From germline, CDR1 is SNHLY and CDR2 FYNNEI. CDR3 sequence reads: CASRSDRGESYEQYF. CDR3 DNA sequence: TGTGCCAGCAGATCCGACAGGGGTGAATCCTACGAGCAGTACTTC.

The chain is built from TRBV2 and TRBJ1-2, with 10 bases lining up with TRBD1. The germline V gene has CDR1 SNHLY and CDR2 FYNNEI. The V and J ends lost 5 bases and 8 bases, in that order; junction bases with no gene match: 11. This CDR3 contains 15 residues. The CDR3 reads CASSHSGTGEYGYTF. As DNA, the CDR3 is TGTGCCAGCAGTCACTCCGGGACAGGGGAATACGGCTACACCTTC.

J is TRBJ2-1 and V is TRBV4-2, with TRBD1 identical over 7 bases. Germline V gives CDR1 LGHNA, CDR2 YNFKEQ. The V segment lost 5 bases and the J segment 7 bases; nucleotides outside the gene matches: 8. The CDR3 spans 14 residues. Written as DNA, the CDR3 is TGTGCCAGCAGCGTAGGGGGCGGCCGGAATGAGCAGTTCTTC. Encoded protein: CASSVGGGRNEQFF.

The V call is TRBV29-1, the J call TRBJ2-6, with D hard to call. Between the trimmed V and J ends, which lost 6 bases and 1 base, there was a span of 10 bases. The CDR3 runs 14 residues. Germline CDR1 reads SQVTM; CDR2 reads ANQGSEA. The CDR3 coding sequence is TGCAGCGTCGGTCCTCGGTCTGGGGCCAACGTCCTGACTTTC. It is translated as CSVGPRSGANVLTF.

The chain employs TRBV19 and TRBJ1-5; 9 positions agree with TRBD1. The junction had 10 bases not matched to a gene; V was cut back by 6 bases and J by 7 bases. The germline V gene encodes CDR1 LNHDA and CDR2 SQIVND (reference sequence). The CDR3 is 15 amino acids. The CDR3 loop reads CASSARTGEKQPQHF. The CDR3 DNA reads as TGTGCCAGTAGCGCGAGGACAGGGGAAAAACAGCCCCAGCATTTT.

This chain joins TRBV2 and TRBJ2-1; possible D gene TRBD2, 6 bases. Germline CDR1 SNHLY, CDR2 FYNNEI. The CDR3 contains 13 residues. V lost 10 bases and J lost 4, with 14 bases in between. CDR3 residues: CATRWRDYNEQFF. CDR3 nucleotide sequence: TGTGCCACTCGGTGGAGGGATTACAATGAGCAGTTCTTC.

The chain employs TRBV27 and TRBJ2-1, with 10 bases aligning to TRBD2. The CDR3 length is 17 residues. Germline trimming cut 6 bases from V and 9 bases from J; bases unmatched to any gene: 17. Germline V gene sequence: CDR1 MNHEY, CDR2 SMNVEV (reference sequence). CDR3 coding DNA: TGTGCCAGCAGCCCAAATTTAGGTGGACTAGCGGTTTTTGAGCAGTTCTTC. Protein product: CASSPNLGGLAVFEQFF.

This clone was seen a single time. The chain links TRBV5-1 to TRBJ1-2; maybe TRBD1 (5 bases). Germline lookup yields CDR1 SGHRS and CDR2 YFSETQ. The length of the CDR3 is 17 residues. The V and J ends lost 0 bases and 0 bases respectively, with 15 bases between them. The CDR3 loop reads CASSLAGGANPNYGYTF. The CDR3 DNA follows: TGCGCCAGCAGCTTGGCCGGAGGGGCCAACCCTAACTATGGCTACACCTTC.

V usage is TRBV18 and J usage is TRBJ2-7; 7 bases are a match to TRBD2. The CDR3 sequence is 16 residues long. The germline gives CDR1 KGHSH, CDR2 LQKENI. The V gene end was trimmed by 6 bases and the J gene end by 1 base; junction bases not matched to a gene: 12. Here the CDR3 reads CASSGGGSGTSYEQYF. The CDR3 DNA sequence: TGTGCCAGCTCCGGGGGAGGAAGCGGGACTTCCTACGAGCAGTACTTC.

This rearrangement joins TRBV18 to TRBJ2-7; D gene unclear. There are 12 residues in the CDR3. Germline-derived CDR1 and CDR2 are KGHSH and LQKENI. V gave up 2 bases and J gave up 2 bases, with 4 bases separating them. CDR3 in DNA: TGTGCCAGCTCACCAACACCCTACGAGCAGTACTTC. Translated: CASSPTPYEQYF.

The rearrangement uses TRBV5-1 and TRBJ1-1; 7 positions agree with TRBD1. This CDR3 has 14 residues. Per the germline V gene, CDR1 is SGHRS and CDR2 is YFSETQ. The J segment lost 1 base and the V segment lost 0 bases, leaving 0 bases of the junction unmatched. The CDR3 loop reads CASSLGTGNTEAFF. CDR3 nucleotides: TGCGCCAGCAGCTTGGGGACAGGGAACACTGAAGCTTTCTTT.

This clone was counted a single time. The rearrangement links TRBV11-2 to TRBJ2-1; 8 nucleotides align to TRBD2. After removal of 6 bases from V and 8 bases from J, the junction contained 21 bases not matched to a gene. The length of the CDR3 is 18 residues. The germline CDR1 and CDR2 sequences are SGHAT and FQNNGV. The CDR3 loop reads CASSSGAAAGGGLDEQFF. The CDR3 DNA sequence: TGTGCCAGCAGTTCAGGTGCAGCGGCGGGAGGTGGCCTTGATGAGCAGTTCTTC.

The CDR3: CASIAGGRPLYEQFF. The CDR3, as DNA: TGTGCCAGCATCGCGGGGGGCAGACCGCTCTATGAGCAGTTCTTC. The chain links TRBV21-1 to TRBJ2-1; the D call of TRBD2 is as the table states it, not checked on the DNA. TRBV21-1 is labeled a pseudogene. The CDR3 consists of 15 residues.

The chain joins TRBV2 to TRBJ2-1; D is unclear. V was shortened by 7 bases and J by 6 bases, with 16 bases between the two germline ends. The CDR3 consists of 14 residues. Germline CDR1 and CDR2: SNHLY and FYNNEI. CDR3 in amino acids: CASTPIADSNEQFF. The CDR3 DNA sequence: TGTGCCAGCACCCCAATCGCTGATAGCAATGAGCAGTTCTTC. Variable domain in full (rest from reference TRBV2 and TRBJ2-1): EPEVTQTPSHQVTQMGQEVILRCVPISNHLYFYWYRQILGQKVEFLVSFYNNEISEKSEIFDDQFSVERPDGSNFTLKIRSTKLEDSAMYFCASTPIADSNEQFFGPGTRLTVL.

The rearrangement joins TRBV7-7 to TRBJ2-2; 10 bases are a match to TRBD2. Germline V gives CDR1 SSHAT, CDR2 FNYEAQ (reference sequence). The CDR3 loop spans 17 amino acids. V was clipped by 10 bases and J by 2 bases; unmatched bases: 13. The CDR3 protein is CATVRLAGARNTGELFF. The CDR3 DNA sequence: TGTGCCACAGTCAGGCTAGCGGGAGCCCGAAACACCGGGGAGCTGTTTTTT.

V is TRBV21-1 and J is TRBJ1-1; the table's D call, TRBD1, was not checked against the DNA. TRBV21-1 is classified as a pseudogene. There are 17 residues in the CDR3. The CDR3 DNA follows: TGTGCCAGCACCAAGGGTCCGAGACAGGGGGTAGACACTGAAGCTTTCTTT. The encoded protein is CASTKGPRQGVDTEAFF.

This clone has just one count. The gene calls are TRBV18 and TRBJ2-5; TRBD2 matches at 7 bases. Germline V gene sequence: CDR1 KGHSH, CDR2 LQKENI. The CDR3 sequence is 17 residues long. J lost 5 bases, V lost 0 bases, and 12 bases had no gene match. As DNA, the CDR3 is TGTGCCAGCTCACCACCGTGGGCTAGCGGTTCGGAGGAGACCCAGTACTTC. Protein: CASSPPWASGSEETQYF.

The rearrangement uses TRBV9 and TRBJ2-7; D is ambiguous. Germline V gives CDR1 SGDLS, CDR2 YYNGEE. V shed 0 bases and J shed 0 bases, with 7 bases lying between them. The CDR3 spans 14 residues. The CDR3 coding sequence is TGTGCCAGCAGCGTAGGACTGGACTCCTACGAGCAGTACTTC. The encoded protein is CASSVGLDSYEQYF.

The rearrangement joins TRBV2 to TRBJ2-3; 9 bases agree with TRBD2. CDR3 length: 18 residues. V was pared by 1 base and J by 4 bases, with 12 bases of the junction left unmatched. Germline CDR1 SNHLY, CDR2 FYNNEI. CDR3 nucleotides: TGTGCCAGCAGTGAAGTGGAGGTGGGACTAGCTCCTGCAGATACGCAGTATTTT. This sequence encodes CASSEVEVGLAPADTQYF.

The chain recombines TRBV25-1 with TRBJ2-7, with D tentatively TRBD2 (5 bases). V shed 5 bases and J shed 4 bases, with 6 bases lying between them. Germline-derived CDR1 and CDR2 are MGHDK and SYGVNS. CDR3 length: 11 amino acids. The CDR3 loop is CASSRGYEQYF. DNA for the CDR3: TGTGCCAGCAGTCGGGGTTACGAGCAGTACTTC.